Below, one T cell receptor (beta chain) is given with its context. Its antigen is unidentified. The source of the sample is a study of CD8+CD57+ T cells in acquired aplastic anemia. Study-level background: When averaged, DNA from sorted CD4+ and CD8+ cells came to around 3.4 ug. Study-level results: In common between the patients and the controls were nearly 30 CD8+ CDR3 sequences.

The CDR3 is 11 amino acids. V was trimmed by 11 bases and J by 7 bases, leaving 14 bases between them. Germline CDR1 reads SGHVS; CDR2 reads FQNEAQ. Profiles of TCR beta VDJ and CDR3 were generated from a genomic DNA template. One entry per CDR3 protein, called by TCRdb with MiXCR from the reads. This sample yields 200,000 to 250,000 distinct CDR3 sequences, of which approximately 60% are seen a single time; 29% belongs to the top ten. Material for sequencing was sorted CD4+, CD8+, or CD8+CD57+ T cells (not recorded which) from PBMCs. This chain uses TRBV7-8 with TRBJ1-1, with unresolved D. This receptor was taken from a human donor in good health. The CDR3, as DNA: TGTGCCCTTTTCGTTGGGAGTGAAGCTTTCTTT. Its translation is CALFVGSEAFF.